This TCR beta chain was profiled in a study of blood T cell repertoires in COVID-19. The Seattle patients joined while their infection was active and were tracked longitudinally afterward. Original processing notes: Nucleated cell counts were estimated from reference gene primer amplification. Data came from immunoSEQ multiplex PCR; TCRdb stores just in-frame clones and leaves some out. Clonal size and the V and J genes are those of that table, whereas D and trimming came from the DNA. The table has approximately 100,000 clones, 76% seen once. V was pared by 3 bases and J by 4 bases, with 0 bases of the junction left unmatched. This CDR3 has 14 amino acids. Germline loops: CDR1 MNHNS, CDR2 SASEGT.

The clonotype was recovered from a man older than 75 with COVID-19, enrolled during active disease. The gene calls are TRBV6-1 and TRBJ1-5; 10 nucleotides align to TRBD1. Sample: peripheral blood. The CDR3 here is CASSEGQGNQPQHF. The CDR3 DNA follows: TGTGCCAGCAGTGAGGGACAGGGGAATCAGCCCCAGCATTTT.